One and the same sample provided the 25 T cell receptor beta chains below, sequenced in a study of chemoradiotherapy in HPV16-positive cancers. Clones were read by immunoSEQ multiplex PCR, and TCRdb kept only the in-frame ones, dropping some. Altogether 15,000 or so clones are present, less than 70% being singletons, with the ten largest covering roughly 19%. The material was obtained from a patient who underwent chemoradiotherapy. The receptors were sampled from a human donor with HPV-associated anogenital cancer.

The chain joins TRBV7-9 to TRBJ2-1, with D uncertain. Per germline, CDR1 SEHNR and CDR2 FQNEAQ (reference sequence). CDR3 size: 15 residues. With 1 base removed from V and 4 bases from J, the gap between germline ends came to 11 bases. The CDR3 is CASSLVAIRYNEQFF. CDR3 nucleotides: TGTGCCAGCAGCTTAGTTGCCATTCGTTACAATGAGCAGTTCTTC.

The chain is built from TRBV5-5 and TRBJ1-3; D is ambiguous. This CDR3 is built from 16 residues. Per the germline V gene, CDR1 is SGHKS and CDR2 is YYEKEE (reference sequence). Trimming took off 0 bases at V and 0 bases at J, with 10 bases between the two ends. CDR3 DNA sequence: TGTGCCAGCAGCTTGGTCATCGGCGTCTCTGGAAACACCATATATTTT. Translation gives CASSLVIGVSGNTIYF. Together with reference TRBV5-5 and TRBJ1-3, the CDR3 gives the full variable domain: DAGVTQSPTHLIKTRGQQVTLRCSPISGHKSVSWYQQVLGQGPQFIFQYYEKEERGRGNFPDRFSARQFPNYSSELNVNALLLGDSALYLCASSLVIGVSGNTIYFGEGSWLTVV.

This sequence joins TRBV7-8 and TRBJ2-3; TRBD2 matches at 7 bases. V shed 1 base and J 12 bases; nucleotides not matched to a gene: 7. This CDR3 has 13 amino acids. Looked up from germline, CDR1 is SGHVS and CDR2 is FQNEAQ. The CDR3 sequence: CASSLGGGTLQYF. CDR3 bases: TGTGCCAGCAGCTTAGGGGGGGGGACCCTACAGTATTTT.

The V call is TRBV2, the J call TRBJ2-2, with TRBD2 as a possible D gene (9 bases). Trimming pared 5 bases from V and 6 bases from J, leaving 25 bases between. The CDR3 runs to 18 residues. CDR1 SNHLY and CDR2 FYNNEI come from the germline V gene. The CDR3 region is CASSIMPSGTGYAGELFF. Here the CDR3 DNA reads TGTGCCAGCAGTATAATGCCTAGCGGGACAGGATACGCCGGGGAGCTGTTTTTT. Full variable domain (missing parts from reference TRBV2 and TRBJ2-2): EPEVTQTPSHQVTQMGQEVILRCVPISNHLYFYWYRQILGQKVEFLVSFYNNEISEKSEIFDDQFSVERPDGSNFTLKIRSTKLEDSAMYFCASSIMPSGTGYAGELFFGEGSRLTVL.

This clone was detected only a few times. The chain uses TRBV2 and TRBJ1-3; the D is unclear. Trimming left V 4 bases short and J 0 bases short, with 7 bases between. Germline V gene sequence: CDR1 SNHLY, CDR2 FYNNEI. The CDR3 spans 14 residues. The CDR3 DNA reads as TGTGCCAGCAGTGTTCGAGGCTCTGGAAACACCATATATTTT. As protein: CASSVRGSGNTIYF.

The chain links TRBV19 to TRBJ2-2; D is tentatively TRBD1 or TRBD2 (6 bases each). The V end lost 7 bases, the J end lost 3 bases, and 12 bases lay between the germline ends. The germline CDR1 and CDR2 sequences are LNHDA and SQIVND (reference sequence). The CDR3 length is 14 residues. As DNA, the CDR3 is TGTGCCAGTAAGAGGAGGGGGGACACCGGGGAGCTGTTTTTT. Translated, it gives CASKRRGDTGELFF.

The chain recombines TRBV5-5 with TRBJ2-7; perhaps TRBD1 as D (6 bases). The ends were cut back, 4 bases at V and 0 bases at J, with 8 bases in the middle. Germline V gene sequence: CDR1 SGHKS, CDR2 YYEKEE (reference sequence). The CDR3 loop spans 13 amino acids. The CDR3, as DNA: TGTGCCAGCAGCCCAGGGGACTCCTACGAGCAGTACTTC. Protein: CASSPGDSYEQYF. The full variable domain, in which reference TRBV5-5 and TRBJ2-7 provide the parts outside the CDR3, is DAGVTQSPTHLIKTRGQQVTLRCSPISGHKSVSWYQQVLGQGPQFIFQYYEKEERGRGNFPDRFSARQFPNYSSELNVNALLLGDSALYLCASSPGDSYEQYFGPGTRLTVT.

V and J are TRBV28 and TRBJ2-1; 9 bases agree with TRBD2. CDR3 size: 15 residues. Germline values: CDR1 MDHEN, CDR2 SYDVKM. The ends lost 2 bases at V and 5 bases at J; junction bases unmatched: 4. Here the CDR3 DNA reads TGTGCCAGCAGTTTAGGGACTAGCTATAACAATGAGCAGTTCTTC. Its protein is CASSLGTSYNNEQFF.

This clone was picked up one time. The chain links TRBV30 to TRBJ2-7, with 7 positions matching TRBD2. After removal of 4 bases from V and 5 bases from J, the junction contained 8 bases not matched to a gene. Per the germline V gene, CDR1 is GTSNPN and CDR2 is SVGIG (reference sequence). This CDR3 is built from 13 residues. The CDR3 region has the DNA TGTGCCTGGACCCCAATGGGGGGGAACGAGCAGTACTTC. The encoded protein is CAWTPMGGNEQYF.

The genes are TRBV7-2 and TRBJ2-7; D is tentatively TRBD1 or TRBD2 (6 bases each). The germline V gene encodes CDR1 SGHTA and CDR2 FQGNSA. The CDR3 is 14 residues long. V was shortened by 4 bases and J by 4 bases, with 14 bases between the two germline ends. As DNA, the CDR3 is TGTGCCAGCAGCTGGGGGGCCGCTGGGTACGAGCAGTACTTC. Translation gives CASSWGAAGYEQYF.

CDR3 in amino acids: CASSSYSEAFF. CDR3 nucleotide sequence: TGTGCCAGCAGCTCGTACTCTGAAGCTTTCTTT. The chain joins TRBV7-9 to TRBJ1-1; D gene unclear. This CDR3 is 11 amino acids long. The germline V gene encodes CDR1 SEHNR and CDR2 FQNEAQ (reference sequence). Trimming pared 4 bases from V and 6 bases from J, leaving 6 bases between. The full variable domain, its missing parts supplied by reference TRBV7-9 and TRBJ1-1, is DTGVSQNPRHKITKRGQNVTFRCDPISEHNRLYWYRQTLGQGPEFLTYFQNEAQLEKSRLLSDRFSAERPKGSFSTLEIQRTEQGDSAMYLCASSSYSEAFFGQGTRLTVV.

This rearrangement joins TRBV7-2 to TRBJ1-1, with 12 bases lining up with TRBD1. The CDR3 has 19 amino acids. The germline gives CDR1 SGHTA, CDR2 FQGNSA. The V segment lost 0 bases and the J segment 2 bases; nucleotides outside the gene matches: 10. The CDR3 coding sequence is TGTGCCAGCAGCTTAGCGCCCCCCGGGACAGGGGGCCGCAACACTGAAGCTTTCTTT. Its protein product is CASSLAPPGTGGRNTEAFF.

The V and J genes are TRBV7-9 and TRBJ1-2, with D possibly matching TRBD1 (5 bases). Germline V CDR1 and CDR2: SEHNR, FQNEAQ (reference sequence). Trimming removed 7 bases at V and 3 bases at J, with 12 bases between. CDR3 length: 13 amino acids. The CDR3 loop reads CASNPGLDYGYTF. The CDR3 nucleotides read TGTGCCAGCAACCCGGGACTGGACTATGGCTACACCTTC.

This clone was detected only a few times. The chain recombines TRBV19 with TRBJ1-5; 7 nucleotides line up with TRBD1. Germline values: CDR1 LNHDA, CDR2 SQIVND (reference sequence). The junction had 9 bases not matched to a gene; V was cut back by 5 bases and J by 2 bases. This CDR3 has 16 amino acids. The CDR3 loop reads CASSDRGRGRNQPQHF. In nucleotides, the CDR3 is TGTGCCAGTAGTGATAGGGGGCGAGGTCGCAATCAGCCCCAGCATTTT.

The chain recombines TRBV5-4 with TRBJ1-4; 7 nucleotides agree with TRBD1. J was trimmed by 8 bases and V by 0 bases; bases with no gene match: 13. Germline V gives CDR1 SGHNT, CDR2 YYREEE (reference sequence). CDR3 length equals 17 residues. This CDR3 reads CASSLVRQGGEYEKLFF. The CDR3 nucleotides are TGTGCCAGCAGCTTGGTTAGACAGGGAGGTGAGTACGAAAAACTGTTTTTT.

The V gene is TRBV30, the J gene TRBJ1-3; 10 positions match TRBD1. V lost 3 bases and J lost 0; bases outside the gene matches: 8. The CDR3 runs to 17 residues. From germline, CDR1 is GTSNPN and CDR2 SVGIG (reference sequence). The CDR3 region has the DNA TGTGCCTGGAGCCGGGGGACAGGGGACCACTCTGGAAACACCATATATTTT. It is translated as CAWSRGTGDHSGNTIYF. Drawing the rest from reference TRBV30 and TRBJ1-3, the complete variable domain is SQTIHQWPATLVQPVGSPLSLECTVEGTSNPNLYWYRQAAGRGLQLLFYSVGIGQISSEVPQNLSASRPQDRQFILSSKKLLLSDSGFYLCAWSRGTGDHSGNTIYFGEGSWLTVV.

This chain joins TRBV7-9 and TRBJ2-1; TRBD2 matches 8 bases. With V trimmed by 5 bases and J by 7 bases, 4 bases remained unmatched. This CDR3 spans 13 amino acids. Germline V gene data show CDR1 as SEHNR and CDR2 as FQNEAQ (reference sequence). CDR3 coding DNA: TGTGCCAGCAGCGAAGGGACTAGGAATGAGCAGTTCTTC. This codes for CASSEGTRNEQFF.

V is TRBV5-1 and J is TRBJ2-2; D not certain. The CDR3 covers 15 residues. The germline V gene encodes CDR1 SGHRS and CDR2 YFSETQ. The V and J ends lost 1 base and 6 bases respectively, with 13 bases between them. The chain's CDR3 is CASSLSGEGAGELFF. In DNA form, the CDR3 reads TGCGCCAGCAGCTTGTCTGGGGAAGGAGCCGGGGAGCTGTTTTTT. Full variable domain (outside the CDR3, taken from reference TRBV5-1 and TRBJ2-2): KAGVTQTPRYLIKTRGQQVTLSCSPISGHRSVSWYQQTPGQGLQFLFEYFSETQRNKGNFPGRFSGRQFSNSRSEMNVSTLELGDSALYLCASSLSGEGAGELFFGEGSRLTVL.

CDR3 sequence (DNA): TGCGCCAGCAGCCAAATGGGGGACCCCAATTCACCCCTCCACTTT. Its translation: CASSQMGDPNSPLHF. This chain joins TRBV4-1 and TRBJ1-6; a weak D match, TRBD1 (5 bases). CDR1 is MGHRA, CDR2 YSYEKL, per germline. Trimming cost V 2 bases and J 7 bases, with 12 bases left between them. This CDR3 is 15 amino acids long.

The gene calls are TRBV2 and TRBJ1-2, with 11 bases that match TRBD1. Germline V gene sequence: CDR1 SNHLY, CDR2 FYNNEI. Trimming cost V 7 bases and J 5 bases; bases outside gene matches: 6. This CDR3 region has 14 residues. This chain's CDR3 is CASTGTGGNYGYTF. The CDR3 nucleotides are TGTGCCAGCACCGGGACAGGGGGGAATTATGGCTACACCTTC.

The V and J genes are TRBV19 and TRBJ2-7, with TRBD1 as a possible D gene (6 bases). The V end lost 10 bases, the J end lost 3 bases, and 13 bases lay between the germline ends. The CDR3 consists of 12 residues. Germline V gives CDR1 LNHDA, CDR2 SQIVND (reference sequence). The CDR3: CATGDKFYEQYF. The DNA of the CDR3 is TGTGCCACTGGGGACAAATTCTACGAGCAGTACTTC.

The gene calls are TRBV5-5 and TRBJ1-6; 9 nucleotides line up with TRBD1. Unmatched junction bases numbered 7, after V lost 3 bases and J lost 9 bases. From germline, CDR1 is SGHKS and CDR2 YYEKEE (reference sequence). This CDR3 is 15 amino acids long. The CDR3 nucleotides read TGTGCCAGCAGCTGGGGGACAGGGTCGGGTTCACCCCTCCACTTT. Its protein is CASSWGTGSGSPLHF.

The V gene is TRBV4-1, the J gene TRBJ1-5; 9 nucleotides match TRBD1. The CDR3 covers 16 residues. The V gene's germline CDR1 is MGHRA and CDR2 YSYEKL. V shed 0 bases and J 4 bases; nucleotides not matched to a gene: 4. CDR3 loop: CASSQEYRGQNQPQHF. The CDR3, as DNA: TGCGCCAGCAGCCAAGAATACAGGGGGCAAAATCAGCCCCAGCATTTT.

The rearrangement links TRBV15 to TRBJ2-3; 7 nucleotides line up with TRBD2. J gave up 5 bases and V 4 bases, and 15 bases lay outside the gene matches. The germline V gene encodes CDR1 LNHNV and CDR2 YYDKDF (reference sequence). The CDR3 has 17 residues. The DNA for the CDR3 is TGTGCCACCAGCAAGATATATGGAGCTAGCGGTATAGATACGCAGTATTTT. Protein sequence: CATSKIYGASGIDTQYF.

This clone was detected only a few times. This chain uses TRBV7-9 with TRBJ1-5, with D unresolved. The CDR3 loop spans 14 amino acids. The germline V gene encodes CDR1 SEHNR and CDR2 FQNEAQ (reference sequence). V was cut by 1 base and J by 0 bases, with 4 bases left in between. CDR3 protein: CASSLDTSNQPQHF. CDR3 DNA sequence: TGTGCCAGCAGCTTAGACACTAGCAATCAGCCCCAGCATTTT. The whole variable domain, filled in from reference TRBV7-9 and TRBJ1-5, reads DTGVSQNPRHKITKRGQNVTFRCDPISEHNRLYWYRQTLGQGPEFLTYFQNEAQLEKSRLLSDRFSAERPKGSFSTLEIQRTEQGDSAMYLCASSLDTSNQPQHFGDGTRLSIL.